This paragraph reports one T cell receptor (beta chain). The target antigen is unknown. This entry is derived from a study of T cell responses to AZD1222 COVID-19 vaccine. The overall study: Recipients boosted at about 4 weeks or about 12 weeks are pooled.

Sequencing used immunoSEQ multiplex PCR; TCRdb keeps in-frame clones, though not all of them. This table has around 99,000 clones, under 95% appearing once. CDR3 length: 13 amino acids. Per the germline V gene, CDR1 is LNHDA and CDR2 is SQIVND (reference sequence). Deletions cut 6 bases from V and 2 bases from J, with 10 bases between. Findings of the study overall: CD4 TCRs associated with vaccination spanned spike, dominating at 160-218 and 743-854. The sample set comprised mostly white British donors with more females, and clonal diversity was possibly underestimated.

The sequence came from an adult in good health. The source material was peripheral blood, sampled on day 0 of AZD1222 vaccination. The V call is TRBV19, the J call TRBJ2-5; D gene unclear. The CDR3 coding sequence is TGTGCCAGTAGCTGGGGTCGGCAAGAGACCCAGTACTTC. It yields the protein CASSWGRQETQYF.